This entry describes one T cell receptor (beta chain). The clone's antigen remains unknown. No qualities accompany the bases; no much larger clone lies one base away. In the germline V gene (reference sequence), CDR1 corresponds to LNHNV and CDR2 to YYDKDF. Counted from cysteine to phenylalanine, this CDR3 has 15 amino acids. Only the CDR3 DNA is retained, 45 bases long and in frame from the first base. V is clipped by 0 bases and J by 1 base, and the sequence between their germline boundaries is 9 bases long. Collaborating institutions collected whole blood in K2EDTA tubes following their own protocols. For TCRbeta analysis, collaborator samples were shipped as frozen whole blood, as isolated PBMCs, or as DNA extracted from either sample type. The data are from a study of blood T cell repertoires in COVID-19 (dated by TCRdb to 2018 to 2020). For context, the study as a whole: The collaborator samples originated in the United States, Italy and Spain and spanned the acute and convalescent phases of COVID-19. The prospective study material was composed of cDNA or gDNA derived from T cells, B-cell-depleted T cells, or PBMCs. The dataset comprised deeply sampled blood TCRbeta repertoires from subjects exposed to, actively infected with, or recovered from COVID-19. A freely available public database, intended as a resource for researchers studying the immune response to SARS-CoV-2, is where the repertoires were released. The samples were drawn from two sources: the first 160 participants of the ongoing ImmuneRACE study, and about 1,300 subjects contributed by 6 global collaborators. The sample metadata nearly always contained a de-identified subject ID, COVID-19 status, age in years and sex. HLA class I and class II types, where available, came from metadata supplied by the sample provider rather than from assay-based typing. Here is what the overall study found, with its caveats: Clinical and demographic metadata were provided uncurated, with the amount varying by source and participant.

TCRbeta CDR3 regions were amplified from genomic DNA by means of the immunoSEQ Assay, a bias-controlled multiplex PCR. On the study's bioinformatics: The number of nucleated cells in each sample was estimated by amplification of reference gene primers within the assay. To quantify the absolute abundance of each unique TCRbeta CDR3 rearrangement, sequence reads were collapsed and filtered. For each sample, productive Simpson clonality was calculated by taking the square root of Simpson's diversity index across productive rearrangements. Drawn from immuneACCESS, this table holds only the in-frame rearrangements with V and J called that TCRdb kept. Clones are partly lost; checked studies trace under half to an unresolved V gene and leave the rest unexplained. That table gives V, J and clone size, and the DNA gave D and trimming. The sample data list a few hundred thousand clones, and approximately 80% of these were observed just once. In total, the top ten clones hold roughly a tenth of the sample.

Here the chain combines TRBV15 and TRBJ1-1; no D gene can be assigned with confidence. Sequenced input: peripheral blood. This clonotype was obtained from a woman aged 80 or older with acute or convalescent COVID-19. This receptor has the CDR3 CATSRDAGGNTEAFF. In nucleotides, the sequence is TGTGCCACCAGCAGAGATGCCGGAGGGAACACTGAAGCTTTCTTT.